This TCR beta chain stems from a study of Tregs in tolerant kidney transplant recipients. Points from the study as a whole: No direct test of biological reproducibility was done here. Findings come from small patient numbers and require larger validation.

There are 16 residues in the CDR3. Repertoires were generated with immunoSEQ multiplex PCR, while TCRdb's copy carries only in-frame clones and drops some. Among some 70,000 clones listed, 84% were seen once. For this clone: The antigen is not known.

Unstimulated regulatory T cells (CD4+CD25+CD127-), CD4+CD25- non-regulatory cells, CD4 and CD8 cells were FACS-sorted from thawed PBMCs. This clonotype was obtained from a human donor in good health. The specimen sequenced was CD4+ T cells from blood. This sequence joins TRBV21-1 and TRBJ2-7; the table calls TRBD1, which could not be checked here. TRBV21-1 is a listed pseudogene. The CDR3 region has the DNA TGTGCCAGCAGCCCCCGCCGGGCAGGGGAGTCCTACGAGCAGTACTTC. Residues: CASSPRRAGESYEQYF.